Presented here are 5 T cell receptor beta chains from one specimen sequenced in a study of beta chain features in type 1 diabetes. Every isolated RNA sample was fully reverse transcribed, so sequencing captured expressed TCRB transcripts. Clones were sequenced by immunoSEQ multiplex PCR, and TCRdb holds only the in-frame ones, with some missing. The repertoire holds some 500,000 clones, with about an eighth as singletons. Sequenced: naive CD4+ T cells from blood. The receptors originated from a woman between 18 and 29 years old in good health.

This chain joins TRBV15 and TRBJ2-7; the D gene could be TRBD1 or TRBD2 (5 bases each). Per the germline V gene, CDR1 is LNHNV and CDR2 is YYDKDF (reference sequence). Trimming shortened V by 0 bases and J by 7 bases, and 25 bases separated the two germline ends. The CDR3 contains 18 residues. CDR3 nucleotide sequence: TGTGCCACCAGCAGAGATTATGGGACCGGGATGAAAGTCAAGGAGCAGTACGTC. Translating it yields CATSRDYGTGMKVKEQYV.

This clone was detected many times. This chain connects TRBV7-9 to TRBJ2-3, with 7 bases lining up with TRBD2. This CDR3 comprises 15 residues. CDR1 is SEHNR, CDR2 FQNEAQ, per germline (reference sequence). Trimming cost V 3 bases and J 2 bases; bases outside gene matches: 5. This chain's CDR3 is CASSLVAGVTDTQYF. In DNA, the CDR3 is TGTGCCAGCAGCTTGGTGGCGGGAGTCACAGATACGCAGTATTTT. Variable domain in full (rest from reference TRBV7-9 and TRBJ2-3): DTGVSQNPRHKITKRGQNVTFRCDPISEHNRLYWYRQTLGQGPEFLTYFQNEAQLEKSRLLSDRFSAERPKGSFSTLEIQRTEQGDSAMYLCASSLVAGVTDTQYFGPGTRLTVL.

This clone was observed a few times. V usage is TRBV4-3 and J usage is TRBJ2-2, with TRBD2 as a possible D gene (5 bases). The CDR3 has 15 amino acids. V shed 2 bases and J shed 3 bases, with 10 bases lying between them. CDR1 is LGHNA and CDR2 is YSLEER in the germline V gene. This chain's CDR3 is CASSQLAIDTGELFF. For the CDR3, the DNA is TGCGCCAGCAGCCAATTAGCGATCGACACCGGGGAGCTGTTTTTT.

V and J are TRBV25-1 and TRBJ2-2; TRBD1 matches at 10 bases. This CDR3 contains 15 residues. Germline V gives CDR1 MGHDK, CDR2 SYGVNS. V was pared by 3 bases and J by 6 bases, with 4 bases of the junction left unmatched. In DNA form, the CDR3 reads TGTGCCAGCAGTGAGGGACAGGGGTGGCCCGGGGAGCTGTTTTTT. Protein: CASSEGQGWPGELFF.

This clone was found a few times. This chain uses TRBV18 with TRBJ2-1, with D possibly matching TRBD1 (6 bases). Trimming left V 1 base short and J 4 bases short, with 11 bases between. The V gene's germline CDR1 is KGHSH and CDR2 LQKENI. The CDR3 runs to 15 residues. CDR3: CASSPLRTDYNEQFF. The DNA for the CDR3 is TGTGCCAGCTCACCACTCCGGACAGATTACAATGAGCAGTTCTTC.